This T cell receptor beta chain was captured in a study of CD8+ T cells in alopecia areata. At the level of the study: For 6 to 18 months, tofacitinib was taken, and 6 months off drug followed. Study-wide results and limits: Alopecia totalis/universalis scalp especially showed more expanded CD8+ clones than normal scalp. Sequenced scalp T cells also include alphabeta T cells resident in normal skin.

A remark on this clone: Its target is unknown.

Following RNA extraction, reverse transcription yielded cDNA that acted as the sequencing template. This table comes from immunoSEQ multiplex PCR, and its TCRdb copy is limited to in-frame clones, with some not included. In the table there are roughly 16,000 clones, roughly 60% of which are singletons. Researchers gathered lesional scalp punch biopsies and peripheral blood from patients with alopecia areata. This CDR3 is 12 amino acids long. Germline V lookup: CDR1 MNHEY, CDR2 SMNVEV (reference sequence). Trimming pared 7 bases from V and 2 bases from J, leaving 6 bases between. The chain joins TRBV27 to TRBJ1-3; D is undetermined. The origin of this receptor is a human donor with alopecia areata. Sample: skin. CDR3 amino acids: CASIGAGNTIYF. The CDR3 DNA reads TGTGCCAGCATAGGTGCTGGAAACACCATATATTTT.